The 3 T cell receptor beta chains reported below all come from one sample, sequenced in a study of shared clonotypes between healthy human individuals (dated by TCRdb to about 2020). Library method: the immunoSEQ multiplex PCR assay. The clones in this table, taken by TCRdb from immuneACCESS, are in-frame only. Not every clone is retained; where verified, under half of the shortfall comes from an unresolved V gene, and the cause of the rest is unknown. Within this sample are some 900,000 clones, with approximately 80% of them counted one time only. The top ten clonotypes cover around 1.5% of the sample. Sequences were obtained from memory CD4+ T cells sorted from blood. The sample's cell subset or site, from its label and the paper: CD45RA-negative fraction. The receptors derive from a man aged 18 to 29 in good health.

The chain couples TRBV19 to TRBJ2-1; D might be TRBD2 (5 bases). Germline V lookup: CDR1 LNHDA, CDR2 SQIVND (reference sequence). The length of the CDR3 is 15 residues. V was pared by 5 bases and J by 2 bases, with 13 bases between. CDR3 sequence reads: CASSREGTTYNEQFF. Here the CDR3 DNA reads TGTGCCAGTAGTCGGGAAGGCACAACCTACAATGAGCAGTTCTTC.

This chain connects TRBV9 to TRBJ2-6; no reliable D call. The CDR3 length is 11 residues. Germline V lookup: CDR1 SGDLS, CDR2 YYNGEE. Trimming took off 10 bases at V and 2 bases at J, with 4 bases between the two ends. In nucleotides, the CDR3 is TGTGCCTCCACTGGGGCCAACGTCCTGACTTTC. Protein: CASTGANVLTF.

The J gene is TRBJ1-6, the V gene TRBV6-1; 8 bases map to TRBD1. The CDR3 is made up of 14 amino acids. V lost 6 bases and J lost 9; bases outside the gene matches: 7. CDR1 and CDR2 (germline): MNHNS, SASEGT. In DNA form, the CDR3 reads TGTGCCAGCAGGCAGGGGGCGGGCAGTTCACCCCTCCACTTT. This sequence encodes CASRQGAGSSPLHF.